The clone carrying this TCR beta chain occurred many times. Antigen: not known. These data belong to a study of T-cell memory formation after mild COVID-19. General observations from the study: Contracting clones from day 15 to 85 had balanced CD4/CD8; later expanders favoured CD4+. Contracting CD4+ clones sat mainly in CM and EM; CD8+ in EMRA. There were some responding clones in pre-infection memory, which suggested that cross-reactive memory had joined.

Between the trimmed V and J ends, which lost 6 bases and 2 bases, there was a span of 18 bases. From germline, CDR1 is SGHRS and CDR2 YFSETQ. This CDR3 is built from 15 residues. TCRdb fed the 5' RACE reads into MiXCR, producing one record per CDR3 protein. The sample holds some 150,000 distinct CDR3 sequences, roughly 6.3% seen once. The sequenced material came from PBMCs or a T cell subset sorted from them (not recorded which). The chain couples TRBV5-1 to TRBJ2-7; D might be TRBD1 (5 bases). This receptor was obtained from an adult woman who had mild COVID-19 (a few samples of this study predate the infection). Cell type and time point are not known. The CDR3 loop is CASTTTPTEAYEQYF. In nucleotides, the CDR3 is TGCGCCAGCACCACAACCCCGACAGAAGCCTACGAGCAGTACTTC.